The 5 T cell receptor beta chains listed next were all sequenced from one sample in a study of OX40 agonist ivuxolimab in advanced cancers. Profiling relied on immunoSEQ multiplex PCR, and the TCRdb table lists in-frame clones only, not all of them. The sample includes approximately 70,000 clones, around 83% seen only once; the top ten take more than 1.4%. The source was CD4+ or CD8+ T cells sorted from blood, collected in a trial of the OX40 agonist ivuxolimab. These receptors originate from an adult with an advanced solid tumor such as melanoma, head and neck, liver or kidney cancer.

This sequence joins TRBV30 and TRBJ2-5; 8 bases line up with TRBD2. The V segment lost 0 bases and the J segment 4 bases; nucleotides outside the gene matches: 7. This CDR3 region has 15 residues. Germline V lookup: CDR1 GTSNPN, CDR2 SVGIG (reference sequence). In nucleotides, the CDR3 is TGTGCCTGGAGTGTAAACGGGGGGGCCAGAGAGACCCAGTACTTC. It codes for CAWSVNGGARETQYF.

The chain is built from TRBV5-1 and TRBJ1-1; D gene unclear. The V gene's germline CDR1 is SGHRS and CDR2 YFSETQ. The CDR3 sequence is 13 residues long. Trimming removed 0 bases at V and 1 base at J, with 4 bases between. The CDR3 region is CASSLAPNTEAFF. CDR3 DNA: TGCGCCAGCAGCTTGGCCCCGAACACTGAAGCTTTCTTT.

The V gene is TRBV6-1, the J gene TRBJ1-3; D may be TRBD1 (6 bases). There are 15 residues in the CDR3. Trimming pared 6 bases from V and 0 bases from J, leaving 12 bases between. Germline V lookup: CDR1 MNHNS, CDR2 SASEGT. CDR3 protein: CASSRQASSGNTIYF. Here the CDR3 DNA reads TGTGCCAGCAGCCGACAGGCAAGCTCTGGAAACACCATATATTTT.

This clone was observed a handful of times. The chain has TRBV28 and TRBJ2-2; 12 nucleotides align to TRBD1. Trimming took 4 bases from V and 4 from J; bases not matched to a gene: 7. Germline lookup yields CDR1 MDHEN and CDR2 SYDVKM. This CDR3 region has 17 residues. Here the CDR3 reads CASSWGQGARGTGELFF. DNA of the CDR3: TGTGCCAGCAGTTGGGGACAGGGGGCGCGGGGCACCGGGGAGCTGTTTTTT. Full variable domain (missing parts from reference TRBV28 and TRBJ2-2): DVKVTQSSRYLVKRTGEKVFLECVQDMDHENMFWYRQDPGLGLRLIYFSYDVKMKEKGDIPEGYSVSREKKERFSLILESASTNQTSMYLCASSWGQGARGTGELFFGEGSRLTVL.

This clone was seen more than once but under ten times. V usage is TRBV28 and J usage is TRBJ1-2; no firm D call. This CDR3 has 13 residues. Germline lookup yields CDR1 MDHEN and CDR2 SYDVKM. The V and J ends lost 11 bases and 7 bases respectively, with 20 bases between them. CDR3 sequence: CACMVSSRAGYTF. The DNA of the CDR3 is TGTGCCTGCATGGTTTCATCTAGAGCTGGCTACACCTTC.